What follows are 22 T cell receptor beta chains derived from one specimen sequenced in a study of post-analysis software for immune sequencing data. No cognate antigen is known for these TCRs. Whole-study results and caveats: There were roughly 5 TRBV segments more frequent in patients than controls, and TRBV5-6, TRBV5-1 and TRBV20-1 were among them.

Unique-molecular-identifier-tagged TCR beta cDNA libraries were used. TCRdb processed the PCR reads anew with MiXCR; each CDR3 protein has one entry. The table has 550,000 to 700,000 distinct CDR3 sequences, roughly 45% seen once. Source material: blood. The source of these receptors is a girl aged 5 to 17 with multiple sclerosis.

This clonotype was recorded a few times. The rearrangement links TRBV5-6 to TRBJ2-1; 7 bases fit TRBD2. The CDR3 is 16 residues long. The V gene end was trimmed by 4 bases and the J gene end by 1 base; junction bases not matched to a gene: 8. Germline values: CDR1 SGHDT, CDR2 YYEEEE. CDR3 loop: CASSPSGIGSYNEQFF. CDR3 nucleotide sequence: TGTGCCAGCAGCCCCAGCGGGATAGGGTCCTACAATGAGCAGTTCTTC.

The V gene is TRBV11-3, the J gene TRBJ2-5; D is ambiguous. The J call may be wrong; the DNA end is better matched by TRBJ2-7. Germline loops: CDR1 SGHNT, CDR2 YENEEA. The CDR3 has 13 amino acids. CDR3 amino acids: CASSLDWISEQYF. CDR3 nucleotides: TGTGCCAGCAGCTTAGATTGGATTAGCGAGCAGTACTTC.

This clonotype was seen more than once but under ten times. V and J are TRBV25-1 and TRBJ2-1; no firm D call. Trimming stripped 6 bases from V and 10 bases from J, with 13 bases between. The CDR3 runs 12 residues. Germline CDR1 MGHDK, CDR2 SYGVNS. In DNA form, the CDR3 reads TGTGCCAGCAGACACGACCAAGAGGAGCAGTTCTTC. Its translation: CASRHDQEEQFF.

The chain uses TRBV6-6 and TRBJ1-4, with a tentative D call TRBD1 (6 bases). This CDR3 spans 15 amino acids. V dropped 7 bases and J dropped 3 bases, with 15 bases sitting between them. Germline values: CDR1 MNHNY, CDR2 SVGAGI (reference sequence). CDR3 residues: CASTEGHRANEKLFF. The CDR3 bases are TGTGCCAGCACCGAAGGACACAGGGCTAATGAAAAACTGTTTTTT.

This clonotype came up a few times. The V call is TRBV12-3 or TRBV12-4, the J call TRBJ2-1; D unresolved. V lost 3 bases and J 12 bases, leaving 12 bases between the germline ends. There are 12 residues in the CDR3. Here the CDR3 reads CASSFGRVRQFF. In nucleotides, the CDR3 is TGTGCCAGCAGTTTCGGTCGTGTCAGGCAGTTCTTC.

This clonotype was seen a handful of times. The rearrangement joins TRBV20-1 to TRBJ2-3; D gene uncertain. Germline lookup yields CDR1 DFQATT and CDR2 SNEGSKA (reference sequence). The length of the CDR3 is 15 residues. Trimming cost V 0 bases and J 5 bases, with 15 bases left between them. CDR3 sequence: CSARDTGGRRDTQYF. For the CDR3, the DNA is TGCAGTGCTAGAGATACGGGCGGTCGGAGAGATACGCAGTATTTT.

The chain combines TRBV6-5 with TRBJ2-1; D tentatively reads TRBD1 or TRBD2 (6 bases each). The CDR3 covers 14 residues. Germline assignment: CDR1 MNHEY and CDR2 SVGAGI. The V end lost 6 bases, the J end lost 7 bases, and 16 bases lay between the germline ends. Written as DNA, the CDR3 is TGTGCCAGCAGCGACAGGCCCCGGGGGAATGAGCAGTTCTTC. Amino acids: CASSDRPRGNEQFF.

The CDR3 coding sequence is TGTGCCAGCAGGGTCTTAGGGCCGGCCTACGAGCAGTACTTC. Amino acid sequence: CASRVLGPAYEQYF. V usage is TRBV6-1 and J usage is TRBJ2-1; D is undetermined. TRBJ2-7 matches the DNA end more closely, so the J call is doubtful. The CDR3 totals 14 residues. The germline CDR1 and CDR2 sequences are MNHNS and SASEGT.

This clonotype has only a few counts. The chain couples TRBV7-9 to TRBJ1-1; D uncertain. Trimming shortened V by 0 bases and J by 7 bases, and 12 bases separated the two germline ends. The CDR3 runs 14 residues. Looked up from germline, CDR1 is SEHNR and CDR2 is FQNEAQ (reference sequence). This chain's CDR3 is CASSLALKDGEAFF. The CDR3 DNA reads TGTGCCAGCAGCTTAGCGCTAAAGGACGGTGAAGCTTTCTTT.

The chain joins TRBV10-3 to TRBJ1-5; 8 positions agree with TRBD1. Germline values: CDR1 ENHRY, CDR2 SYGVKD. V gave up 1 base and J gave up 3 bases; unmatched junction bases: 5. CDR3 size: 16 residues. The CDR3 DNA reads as TGTGCCATCAGTGAGTTGGACAGGGCGGACAATCAGCCCCAGCATTTT. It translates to CAISELDRADNQPQHF.

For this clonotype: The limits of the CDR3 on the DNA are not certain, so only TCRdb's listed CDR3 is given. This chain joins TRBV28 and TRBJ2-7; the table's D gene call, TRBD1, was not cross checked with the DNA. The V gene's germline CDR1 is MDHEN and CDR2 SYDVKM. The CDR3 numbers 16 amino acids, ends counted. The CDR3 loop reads CASSTSSGRTVYEQYF.

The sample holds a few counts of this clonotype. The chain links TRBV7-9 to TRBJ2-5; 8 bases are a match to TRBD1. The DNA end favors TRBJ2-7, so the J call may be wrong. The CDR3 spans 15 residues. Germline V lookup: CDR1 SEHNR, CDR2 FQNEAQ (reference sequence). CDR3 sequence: CASSRQDRAPYEQYF. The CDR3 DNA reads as TGTGCCAGCAGCCGTCAGGACAGGGCACCCTACGAGCAGTACTTC.

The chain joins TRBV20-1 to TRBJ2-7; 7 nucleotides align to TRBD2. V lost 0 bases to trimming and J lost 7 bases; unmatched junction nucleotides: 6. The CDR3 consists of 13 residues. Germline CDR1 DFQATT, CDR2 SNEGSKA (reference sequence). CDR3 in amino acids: CSARDESGGEQYF. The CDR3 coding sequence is TGCAGTGCTAGAGATGAATCGGGGGGAGAGCAGTACTTC.

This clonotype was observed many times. The CDR3: CSARSDRLRIQYF. DNA for the CDR3: TGCAGTGCTAGATCGGACAGGCTTAGAATTCAGTACTTC. The chain joins TRBV20-1 to TRBJ2-4, with 7 bases fitting TRBD1. CDR1 and CDR2 (germline): DFQATT, SNEGSKA (reference sequence). This CDR3 has 13 residues. V was clipped by 2 bases and J by 10 bases; unmatched bases: 8.

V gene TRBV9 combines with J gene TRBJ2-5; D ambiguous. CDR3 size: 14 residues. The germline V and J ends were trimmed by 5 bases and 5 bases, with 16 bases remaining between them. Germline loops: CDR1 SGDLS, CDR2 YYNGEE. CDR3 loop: CASSRVQHAETQYF. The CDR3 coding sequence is TGTGCCAGCAGTAGAGTACAGCACGCGGAGACCCAGTACTTC.

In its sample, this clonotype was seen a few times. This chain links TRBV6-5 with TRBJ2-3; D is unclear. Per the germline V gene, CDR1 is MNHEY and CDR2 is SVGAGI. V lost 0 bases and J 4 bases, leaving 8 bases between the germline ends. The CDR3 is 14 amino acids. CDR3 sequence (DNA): TGTGCCAGCAGTTACTCTGGTCACGCAGATACGCAGTATTTT. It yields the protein CASSYSGHADTQYF.

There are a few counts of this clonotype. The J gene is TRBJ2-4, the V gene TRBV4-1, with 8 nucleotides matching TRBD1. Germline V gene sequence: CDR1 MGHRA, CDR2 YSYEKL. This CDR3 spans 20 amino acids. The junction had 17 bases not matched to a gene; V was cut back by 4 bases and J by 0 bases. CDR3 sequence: CASSPFPGQVWGEAKNIQYF. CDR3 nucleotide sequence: TGCGCCAGCAGCCCGTTCCCGGGACAGGTATGGGGAGAAGCCAAAAACATTCAGTACTTC.

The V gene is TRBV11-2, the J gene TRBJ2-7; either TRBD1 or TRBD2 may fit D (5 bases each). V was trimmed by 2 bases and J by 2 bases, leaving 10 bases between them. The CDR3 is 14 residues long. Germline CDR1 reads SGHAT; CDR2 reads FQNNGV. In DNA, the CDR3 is TGTGCCAGCAGCTTAAGCTGGGGGACCTACGAGCAGTACTTC. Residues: CASSLSWGTYEQYF.

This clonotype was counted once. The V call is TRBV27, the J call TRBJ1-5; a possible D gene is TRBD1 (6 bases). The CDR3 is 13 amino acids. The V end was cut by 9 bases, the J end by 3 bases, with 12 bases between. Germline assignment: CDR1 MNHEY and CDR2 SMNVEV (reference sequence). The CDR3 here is CASSTGYNQPQHF. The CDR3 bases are TGTGCCAGTAGCACAGGGTACAATCAGCCCCAGCATTTT.

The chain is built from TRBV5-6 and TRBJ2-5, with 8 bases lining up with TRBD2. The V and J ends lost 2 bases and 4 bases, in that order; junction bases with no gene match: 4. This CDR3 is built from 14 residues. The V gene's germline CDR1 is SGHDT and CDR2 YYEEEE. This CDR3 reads CASSFGAGAETQYF. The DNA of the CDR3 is TGTGCCAGCAGCTTTGGAGCGGGGGCAGAGACCCAGTACTTC.

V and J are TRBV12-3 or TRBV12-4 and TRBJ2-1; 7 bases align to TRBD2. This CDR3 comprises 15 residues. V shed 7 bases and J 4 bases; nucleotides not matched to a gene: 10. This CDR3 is CASTGSGTGYNEQFF. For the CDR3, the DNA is TGTGCCAGCACCGGAAGCGGGACCGGTTACAATGAGCAGTTCTTC.

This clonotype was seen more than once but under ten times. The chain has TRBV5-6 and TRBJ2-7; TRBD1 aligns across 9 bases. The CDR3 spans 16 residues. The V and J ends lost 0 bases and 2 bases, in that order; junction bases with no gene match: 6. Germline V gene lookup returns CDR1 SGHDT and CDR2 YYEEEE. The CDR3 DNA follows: TGTGCCAGCAGCTTGGGGAGGAGGACAGGGGCCTACGAGCAGTACTTC. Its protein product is CASSLGRRTGAYEQYF.